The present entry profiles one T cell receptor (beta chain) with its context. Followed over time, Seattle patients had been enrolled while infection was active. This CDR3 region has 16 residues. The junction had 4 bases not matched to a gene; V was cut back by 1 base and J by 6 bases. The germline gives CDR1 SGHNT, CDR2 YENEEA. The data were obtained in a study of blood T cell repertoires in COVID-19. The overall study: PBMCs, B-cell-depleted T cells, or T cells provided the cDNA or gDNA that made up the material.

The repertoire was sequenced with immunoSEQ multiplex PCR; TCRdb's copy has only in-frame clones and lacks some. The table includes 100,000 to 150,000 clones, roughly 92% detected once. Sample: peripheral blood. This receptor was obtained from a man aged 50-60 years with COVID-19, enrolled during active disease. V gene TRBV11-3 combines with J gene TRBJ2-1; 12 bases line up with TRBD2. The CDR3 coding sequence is TGTGCCAGCAGCTTAGCCCTAGCGGGAGGGCCCAATGAGCAGTTCTTC. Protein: CASSLALAGGPNEQFF.